These 15 T cell receptor beta chains came from one sample sequenced in a study of control samples from healthy donors and cancer patients. Libraries were prepared by immunoSEQ multiplex PCR; TCRdb keeps only in-frame clonotypes and omits some of them. Of about 94,000 clones listed, approximately 90% were seen once; the top ten hold over 3%. The sample comprised blood. These TCRs come from a woman between 18 and 29 years old in good health.

This chain joins TRBV27 and TRBJ2-3; 9 nucleotides agree with TRBD2. CDR1 is MNHEY, CDR2 SMNVEV, per germline (reference sequence). The CDR3 has 18 residues. The J segment lost 2 bases and the V segment lost 2 bases, leaving 11 bases of the junction unmatched. This CDR3 is CASSLSFVTSGYTDTQYF. CDR3 sequence (DNA): TGTGCCAGCAGTTTAAGTTTTGTGACTAGCGGATACACAGATACGCAGTATTTT.

Of note for this clone: Other DNA sequences in this specimen translate into the identical CDR3. The rearrangement links TRBV3-1 (or the pseudogene TRBV3-2) to TRBJ1-1; no reliable D call. The V end lost 1 base, the J end lost 0 bases, and 3 bases lay between the germline ends. Germline V lookup: CDR1 LGHDT, CDR2 YNNKEL (reference sequence). The CDR3 length is 13 residues. In DNA form, the CDR3 reads TGTGCCAGCAGCCAAGGCCTGAACACTGAAGCTTTCTTT. Its protein product is CASSQGLNTEAFF.

The chain uses TRBV6-2 or TRBV6-3 and TRBJ2-5; TRBD2 agrees at 8 bases. Germline V gene sequence: CDR1 MNHEY, CDR2 SVGEGT. The V gene end was trimmed by 7 bases and the J gene end by 7 bases; junction bases not matched to a gene: 17. The CDR3 contains 16 residues. CDR3 loop: CASTPIRRRGVGTQYF. The CDR3, as DNA: TGTGCCAGCACCCCCATCCGAAGGCGGGGGGTAGGGACCCAGTACTTC.

This rearrangement joins TRBV7-9 to TRBJ1-1, with D hard to call. The germline V gene has CDR1 SEHNR and CDR2 FQNEAQ (reference sequence). V was pared by 5 bases and J by 7 bases, with 20 bases between. CDR3 size: 15 residues. CDR3 nucleotide sequence: TGTGCCAGCAGCACATACCGGGCCACACTCGATGAAGCTTTCTTT. This sequence encodes CASSTYRATLDEAFF.

The chain is built from TRBV5-4 and TRBJ1-4; D perhaps matches TRBD1 (5 bases). The germline gives CDR1 SGHNT, CDR2 YYREEE (reference sequence). Trimming removed 0 bases from V and 8 bases from J, with 8 bases in between. There are 13 residues in the CDR3. Here the CDR3 DNA reads TGTGCCAGCAGCTTGGTTGGGGGAGAAAAACTGTTTTTT. Translation: CASSLVGGEKLFF. Combining the CDR3 with reference TRBV5-4 and TRBJ1-4 gives the whole variable domain ETGVTQSPTHLIKTRGQQVTLRCSSQSGHNTVSWYQQALGQGPQFIFQYYREEENGRGNFPPRFSGLQFPNYSSELNVNALELDDSALYLCASSLVGGEKLFFGSGTQLSVL.

This chain connects TRBV4-1 to TRBJ1-6, with no clear D. The germline V gene has CDR1 MGHRA and CDR2 YSYEKL. The CDR3 sequence is 13 residues long. V was shortened by 0 bases and J by 5 bases, with 2 bases between the two germline ends. DNA of the CDR3: TGCGCCAGCAGCCAAGACGATAATTCACCCCTCCACTTT. This gives the protein CASSQDDNSPLHF.

The chain is built from TRBV5-1 and TRBJ2-7, with 7 bases aligning to TRBD1. The V segment lost 6 bases and the J segment 4 bases; nucleotides outside the gene matches: 10. The CDR3 has 14 amino acids. CDR1 is SGHRS, CDR2 YFSETQ, per germline. The CDR3 DNA follows: TGCGCCAGCAACCCGGGACAGAGTATATACGAGCAGTACTTC. Its translation: CASNPGQSIYEQYF.

The gene calls are TRBV3-1 (or the pseudogene TRBV3-2) and TRBJ1-1, with 7 bases aligning to TRBD1. V lost 4 bases to trimming and J lost 1 base; unmatched junction nucleotides: 3. Looked up from germline, CDR1 is LGHDT and CDR2 is YNNKEL (reference sequence). The CDR3 spans 14 residues. Here the CDR3 reads CASSRGTANTEAFF. Here the CDR3 DNA reads TGTGCCAGCAGCCGGGGGACAGCGAACACTGAAGCTTTCTTT.

The V gene is TRBV7-7, the J gene TRBJ1-5; D might be TRBD1 (5 bases). This CDR3 is built from 18 residues. The germline gives CDR1 SSHAT, CDR2 FNYEAQ (reference sequence). Trimming removed 1 base from V and 4 bases from J, with 20 bases in between. The DNA for the CDR3 is TGTGCCAGCAGCTTAGAAGGGTTGGGGGAGCAAAAAAATCAGCCCCAGCATTTT. Protein sequence: CASSLEGLGEQKNQPQHF.

J is TRBJ2-7 and V is TRBV14; D is unclear. Germline V gives CDR1 SGHDN, CDR2 FVKESK. This CDR3 has 16 residues. The ends were cut back, 0 bases at V and 4 bases at J, with 16 bases in the middle. CDR3 DNA: TGTGCCAGCAGCCAAGAAACGGGCCGGCCCTATTACGAGCAGTACTTC. Residues: CASSQETGRPYYEQYF.

The chain couples TRBV6-5 to TRBJ2-7; D ambiguous. Germline CDR1 MNHEY, CDR2 SVGAGI. This CDR3 spans 10 amino acids. V was shortened by 5 bases and J by 3 bases, with 2 bases between the two germline ends. The chain's CDR3 is CASSHYEQYF. The CDR3 DNA follows: TGTGCCAGCAGTCACTACGAGCAGTACTTC.

V usage is TRBV5-1 and J usage is TRBJ1-2; the match to TRBD1 covers 9 bases. Germline V gene sequence: CDR1 SGHRS, CDR2 YFSETQ. The CDR3 is made up of 13 amino acids. The junction had 3 bases not matched to a gene; V was cut back by 3 bases and J by 6 bases. CDR3 protein: CASSSTGGDGYTF. CDR3 sequence (DNA): TGCGCCAGCAGCTCGACAGGGGGGGATGGCTACACCTTC.

The genes are TRBV24-1 and TRBJ2-3; 12 bases match TRBD2. The germline CDR1 and CDR2 sequences are KGHDR and SFDVKD. Trimming took 3 bases from V and 2 from J; bases not matched to a gene: 11. The CDR3 runs 19 residues. The CDR3 DNA is TGTGCCACCAGTGATCCAAGAAGGACTAGCGGGGAAAACACAGATACGCAGTATTTT. It encodes CATSDPRRTSGENTDTQYF.

The CDR3 nucleotides are TGTGCCAGCAGCTTACCTAGGACAGGGAACGAAGAGACCCAGTACTTC. Its protein is CASSLPRTGNEETQYF. The rearrangement joins TRBV7-8 to TRBJ2-5; 8 bases are a match to TRBD1. Per germline, CDR1 SGHVS and CDR2 FQNEAQ. Germline trimming cut 2 bases from V and 3 bases from J; bases unmatched to any gene: 8. The CDR3 is 16 residues long.

The rearrangement uses TRBV7-9 and TRBJ2-2, with TRBD1 identical over 9 bases. Looked up from germline, CDR1 is SEHNR and CDR2 is FQNEAQ (reference sequence). With 4 bases clipped from V and 6 bases from J, the junction kept 3 bases outside the gene matches. This CDR3 contains 14 residues. CDR3 amino acids: CASSYRGPSGELFF. The CDR3 DNA reads as TGTGCCAGCAGCTACAGGGGGCCCTCCGGGGAGCTGTTTTTT.